Detailed here is one TCR beta chain. The CDR3 consists of 14 residues. Trimming at V came to 1 base and at J to 7 bases, leaving 4 bases not matched to a gene. The germline CDR1 and CDR2 sequences are SGHNT and YENEEA. This record comes from a study of blood T cell repertoires in COVID-19. Turning to the study itself: Both acute and convalescent COVID-19 samples were obtained from the United States, Italy and Spain. The cDNA or gDNA used as material had been derived from T cells, B-cell-depleted T cells, or PBMCs.

In the original workflow: Amplified reference gene primers provided the basis for estimating nucleated cell counts. The table came from immunoSEQ multiplex PCR; TCRdb's copy has only in-frame clones and leaves some out. V, J and clone size were drawn from that table, and D and trimming were deduced from the DNA. The sample shows about 100,000 clones, approximately 91% of them seen only once. Specimen: peripheral blood. The rearrangement links TRBV11-3 to TRBJ2-1, with 7 positions matching TRBD1. This receptor was obtained from a man aged 50-59 years with active COVID-19. Here the CDR3 reads CASSLGTGANEQFF. The CDR3 DNA is TGTGCCAGCAGCTTAGGAACAGGGGCGAATGAGCAGTTCTTC.